One sample yielded the 12 T cell receptor beta chains listed below, sequenced in a study of blood T cell repertoires in COVID-19. Sequenced by immunoSEQ multiplex PCR; TCRdb stores in-frame clones only, minus some. The data contain 150,000 to 200,000 clones, over 75% of them singletons. The specimen was peripheral blood. Receptor source: a man between 35 and 55 years old with active or convalescent COVID-19.

CDR3 sequence (DNA): TGTGCCAGCAGCCACAGGGGGTCGGAGCCCCAGCATTTT. Translated: CASSHRGSEPQHF. The chain is built from TRBV14 and TRBJ1-5, with 7 bases that match TRBD1. CDR3 length: 13 residues. Per germline, CDR1 SGHDN and CDR2 FVKESK. With 3 bases clipped from V and 8 bases from J, the junction kept 4 bases outside the gene matches.

V usage is TRBV6-5 and J usage is TRBJ2-2; maybe TRBD1 (6 bases). Germline V gene data show CDR1 as MNHEY and CDR2 as SVGAGI. V shed 2 bases and J shed 1 base, with 11 bases lying between them. CDR3 length equals 16 residues. The CDR3 DNA reads as TGTGCCAGCAGTTACGGGTGGGGGCTGAACACCGGGGAGCTGTTTTTT. The encoded protein is CASSYGWGLNTGELFF.

The chain couples TRBV4-1 to TRBJ2-7; TRBD2 matches 8 bases. V gave up 6 bases and J gave up 5 bases; unmatched junction bases: 12. The CDR3 sequence is 15 residues long. Germline CDR1 MGHRA, CDR2 YSYEKL. CDR3 DNA: TGCGCCAGCAGGACCTCTATAGCGGGGTCTGACGAGCAGTACTTC. The encoded protein is CASRTSIAGSDEQYF.

This rearrangement joins TRBV4-2 to TRBJ1-2; D possibly corresponds to TRBD1 (6 bases). V was cut by 0 bases and J by 8 bases, with 13 bases left in between. In germline, CDR1 is LGHNA, CDR2 YNFKEQ. The CDR3 loop spans 14 amino acids. In DNA form, the CDR3 reads TGTGCCAGCAGCCAAGACTTACAGGGTTGGGGCTACACCTTC. Translating it yields CASSQDLQGWGYTF.

This chain uses TRBV18 with TRBJ1-3; D call uncertain. The CDR3 sequence is 16 residues long. The germline gives CDR1 KGHSH, CDR2 LQKENI. Trimming removed 2 bases at V and 0 bases at J, with 11 bases between. CDR3 DNA: TGTGCCAGCTCACCAGGTACAGCAAGCTCTGGAAACACCATATATTTT. Protein sequence: CASSPGTASSGNTIYF.

The rearrangement links TRBV12-3 or TRBV12-4 to TRBJ1-2; D perhaps matches TRBD1 (6 bases). The germline V and J ends were trimmed by 4 bases and 6 bases, with 12 bases remaining between them. This CDR3 comprises 13 residues. The CDR3 is CASSYWRQDGYTF. The CDR3, as DNA: TGTGCCAGCAGTTACTGGCGACAGGATGGCTACACCTTC.

This chain links TRBV4-3 with TRBJ2-7; 9 bases line up with TRBD1. Germline-derived CDR1 and CDR2 are LGHNA and YSLEER. This CDR3 has 13 residues. J was trimmed by 6 bases and V by 4 bases; bases with no gene match: 4. The CDR3 region is CASSPRTGAEQYF. CDR3 DNA: TGCGCCAGCAGCCCGCGGACAGGGGCCGAGCAGTACTTC.

This chain uses TRBV19 with TRBJ2-2; D may be TRBD1 (5 bases). CDR3 length equals 14 residues. The germline V gene encodes CDR1 LNHDA and CDR2 SQIVND (reference sequence). Trimming removed 2 bases from V and 7 bases from J, with 11 bases in between. CDR3 sequence: CASSITQAGGELFF. CDR3 DNA: TGTGCCAGTAGTATAACACAGGCAGGCGGGGAGCTGTTTTTT. The full variable domain, completed using reference TRBV19 and TRBJ2-2, is DGGITQSPKYLFRKEGQNVTLSCEQNLNHDAMYWYRQDPGQGLRLIYYSQIVNDFQKGDIAEGYSVSREKKESFPLTVTSAQKNPTAFYLCASSITQAGGELFFGEGSRLTVL.

A few counts support this clone. The gene calls are TRBV4-1 and TRBJ2-5; no firm D call. V was pared by 0 bases and J by 2 bases, with 7 bases between. CDR3 size: 14 residues. Germline-derived CDR1 and CDR2 are MGHRA and YSYEKL. CDR3 in DNA: TGCGCCAGCAGCCAAGAGTACTATCAAGAGACCCAGTACTTC. Amino acids: CASSQEYYQETQYF.

The chain combines TRBV25-1 with TRBJ2-4, with 10 bases lining up with TRBD1. J was trimmed by 2 bases and V by 6 bases; bases with no gene match: 7. The V gene's germline CDR1 is MGHDK and CDR2 SYGVNS. The CDR3 is 16 amino acids. The CDR3 region has the DNA TGTGCCAGCAGCGGGGGACAGGGGTATACCAAAAACATTCAGTACTTC. It specifies CASSGGQGYTKNIQYF.

The chain couples TRBV11-3 to TRBJ1-1; D gene uncertain. The germline CDR1 and CDR2 sequences are SGHNT and YENEEA. This CDR3 is built from 13 residues. V was trimmed by 1 base and J by 5 bases, leaving 8 bases between them. CDR3 region: CASSLGVATEAFF. CDR3 bases: TGTGCCAGCAGCTTAGGGGTAGCTACTGAAGCTTTCTTT.

The chain uses TRBV4-3 and TRBJ1-1; the D gene is possibly TRBD1 (6 bases). V lost 0 bases, J lost 11 bases, and 13 bases lay in between. CDR1 LGHNA and CDR2 YSLEER come from the germline V gene. CDR3 length: 13 residues. The CDR3 protein is CASSQDGTRMAFF. In DNA form, the CDR3 reads TGCGCCAGCAGCCAAGATGGGACACGCATGGCTTTCTTT.